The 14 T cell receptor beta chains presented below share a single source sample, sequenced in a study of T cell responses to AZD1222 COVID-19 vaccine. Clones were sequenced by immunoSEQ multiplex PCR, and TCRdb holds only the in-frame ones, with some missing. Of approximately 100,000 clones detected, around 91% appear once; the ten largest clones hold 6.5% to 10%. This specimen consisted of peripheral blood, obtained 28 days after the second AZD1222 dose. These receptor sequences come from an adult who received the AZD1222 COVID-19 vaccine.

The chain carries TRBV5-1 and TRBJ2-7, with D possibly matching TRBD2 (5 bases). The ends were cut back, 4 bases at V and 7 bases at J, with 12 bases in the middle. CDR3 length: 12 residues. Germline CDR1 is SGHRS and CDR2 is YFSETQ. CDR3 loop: CASSHPAVEQYF. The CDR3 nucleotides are TGCGCCAGCAGCCACCCAGCGGTTGAGCAGTACTTC. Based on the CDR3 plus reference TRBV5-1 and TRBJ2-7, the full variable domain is KAGVTQTPRYLIKTRGQQVTLSCSPISGHRSVSWYQQTPGQGLQFLFEYFSETQRNKGNFPGRFSGRQFSNSRSEMNVSTLELGDSALYLCASSHPAVEQYFGPGTRLTVT.

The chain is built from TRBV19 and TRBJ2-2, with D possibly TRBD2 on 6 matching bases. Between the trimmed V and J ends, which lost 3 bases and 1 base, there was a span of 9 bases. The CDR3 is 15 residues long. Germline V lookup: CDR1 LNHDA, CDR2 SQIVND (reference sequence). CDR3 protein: CASSIRTKNTGELFF. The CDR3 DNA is TGTGCCAGTAGTATTAGGACTAAGAACACCGGGGAGCTGTTTTTT. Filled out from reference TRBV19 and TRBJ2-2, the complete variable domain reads DGGITQSPKYLFRKEGQNVTLSCEQNLNHDAMYWYRQDPGQGLRLIYYSQIVNDFQKGDIAEGYSVSREKKESFPLTVTSAQKNPTAFYLCASSIRTKNTGELFFGEGSRLTVL.

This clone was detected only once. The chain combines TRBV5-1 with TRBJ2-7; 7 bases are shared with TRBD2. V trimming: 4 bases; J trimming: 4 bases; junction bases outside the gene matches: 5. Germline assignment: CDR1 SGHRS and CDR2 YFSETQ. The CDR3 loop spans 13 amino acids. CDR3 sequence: CASSGDYGYEQYF. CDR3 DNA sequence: TGCGCCAGCAGCGGGGACTATGGGTACGAGCAGTACTTC.

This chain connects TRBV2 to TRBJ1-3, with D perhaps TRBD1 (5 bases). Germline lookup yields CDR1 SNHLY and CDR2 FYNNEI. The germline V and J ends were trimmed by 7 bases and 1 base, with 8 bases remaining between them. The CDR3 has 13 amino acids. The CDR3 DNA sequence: TGTGCCAGCATTGCAGGGTCTGGAAACACCATATATTTT. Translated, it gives CASIAGSGNTIYF.

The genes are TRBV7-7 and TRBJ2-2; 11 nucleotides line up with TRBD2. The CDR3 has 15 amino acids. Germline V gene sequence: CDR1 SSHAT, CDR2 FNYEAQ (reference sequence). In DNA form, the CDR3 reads TGTGCTAGCGGGGGGGCTCCGCTATACACCGGGGAGCTGTTTTTT. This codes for CASGGAPLYTGELFF. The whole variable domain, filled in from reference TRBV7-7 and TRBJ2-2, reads GAGVSQSPRYKVTKRGQDVTLRCDPISSHATLYWYQQALGQGPEFLTYFNYEAQPDKSGLPSDRFSAERPEGSISTLTIQRTEQRDSAMYRCASGGAPLYTGELFFGEGSRLTVL.

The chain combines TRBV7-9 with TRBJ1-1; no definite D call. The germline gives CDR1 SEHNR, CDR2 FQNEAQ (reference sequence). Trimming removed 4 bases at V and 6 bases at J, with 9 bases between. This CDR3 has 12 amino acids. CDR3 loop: CASSSPRAEAFF. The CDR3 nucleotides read TGTGCCAGCAGCTCGCCGCGGGCTGAAGCTTTCTTT.

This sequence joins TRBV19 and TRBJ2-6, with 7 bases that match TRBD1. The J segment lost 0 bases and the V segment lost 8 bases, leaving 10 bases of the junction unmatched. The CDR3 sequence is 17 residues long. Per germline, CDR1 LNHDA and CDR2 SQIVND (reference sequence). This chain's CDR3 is CASLLTGSRSGANVLTF. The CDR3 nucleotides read TGTGCCAGTCTCCTGACAGGGTCCCGCTCTGGGGCCAACGTCCTGACTTTC. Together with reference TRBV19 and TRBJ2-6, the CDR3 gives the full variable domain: DGGITQSPKYLFRKEGQNVTLSCEQNLNHDAMYWYRQDPGQGLRLIYYSQIVNDFQKGDIAEGYSVSREKKESFPLTVTSAQKNPTAFYLCASLLTGSRSGANVLTFGAGSRLTVL.

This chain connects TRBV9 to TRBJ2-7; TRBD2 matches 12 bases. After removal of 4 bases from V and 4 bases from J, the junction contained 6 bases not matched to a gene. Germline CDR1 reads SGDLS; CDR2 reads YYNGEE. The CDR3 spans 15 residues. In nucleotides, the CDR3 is TGTGCCAGCAGCATCGCTAGCGGGGGGGTATACGAGCAGTACTTC. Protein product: CASSIASGGVYEQYF.

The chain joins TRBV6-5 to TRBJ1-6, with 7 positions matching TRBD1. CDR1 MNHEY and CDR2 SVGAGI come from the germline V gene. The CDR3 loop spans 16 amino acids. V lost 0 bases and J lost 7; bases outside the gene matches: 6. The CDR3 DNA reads TGTGCCAGCAGTTACTCGCGGCAGGGGGGAAATTCACCCCTCCACTTT. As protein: CASSYSRQGGNSPLHF.

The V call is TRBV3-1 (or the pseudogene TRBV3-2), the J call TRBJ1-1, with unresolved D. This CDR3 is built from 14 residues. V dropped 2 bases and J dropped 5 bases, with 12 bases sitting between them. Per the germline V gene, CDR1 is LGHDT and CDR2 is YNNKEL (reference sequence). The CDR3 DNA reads TGTGCCAGCAGCCAACTTGACGGGAGGACTGAAGCTTTCTTT. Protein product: CASSQLDGRTEAFF.

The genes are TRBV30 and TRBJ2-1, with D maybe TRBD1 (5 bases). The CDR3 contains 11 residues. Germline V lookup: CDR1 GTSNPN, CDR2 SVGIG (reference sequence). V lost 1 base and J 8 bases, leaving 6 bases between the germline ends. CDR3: CAWSEGYEQFF. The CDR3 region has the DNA TGTGCCTGGAGTGAGGGGTATGAGCAGTTCTTC. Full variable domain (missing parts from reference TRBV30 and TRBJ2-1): SQTIHQWPATLVQPVGSPLSLECTVEGTSNPNLYWYRQAAGRGLQLLFYSVGIGQISSEVPQNLSASRPQDRQFILSSKKLLLSDSGFYLCAWSEGYEQFFGPGTRLTVL.

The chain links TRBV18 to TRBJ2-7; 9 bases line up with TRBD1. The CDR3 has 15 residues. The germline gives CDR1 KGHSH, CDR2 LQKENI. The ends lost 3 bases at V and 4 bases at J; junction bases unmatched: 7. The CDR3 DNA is TGTGCCAGCTCACCGATAGGGACAGGGCAGTACGAGCAGTACTTC. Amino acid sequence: CASSPIGTGQYEQYF.

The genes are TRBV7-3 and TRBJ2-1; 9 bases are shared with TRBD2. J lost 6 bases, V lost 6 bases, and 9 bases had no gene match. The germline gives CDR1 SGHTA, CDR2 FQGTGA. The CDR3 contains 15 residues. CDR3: CASRRQASGINEQFF. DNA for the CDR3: TGTGCCAGCAGGCGCCAGGCTAGCGGGATCAATGAGCAGTTCTTC. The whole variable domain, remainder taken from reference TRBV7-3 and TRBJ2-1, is GAGVSQTPSNKVTEKGKYVELRCDPISGHTALYWYRQSLGQGPEFLIYFQGTGAADDSGLPNDRFFAVRPEGSVSTLKIQRTERGDSAVYLCASRRQASGINEQFFGPGTRLTVL.

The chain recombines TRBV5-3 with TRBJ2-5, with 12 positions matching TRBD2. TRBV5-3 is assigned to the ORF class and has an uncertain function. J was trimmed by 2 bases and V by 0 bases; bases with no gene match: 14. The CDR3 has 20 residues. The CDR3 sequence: CARSLDLAGGPGTQQETQYF. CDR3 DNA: TGTGCCAGAAGCTTGGACCTAGCGGGGGGGCCTGGGACGCAGCAAGAGACCCAGTACTTC.